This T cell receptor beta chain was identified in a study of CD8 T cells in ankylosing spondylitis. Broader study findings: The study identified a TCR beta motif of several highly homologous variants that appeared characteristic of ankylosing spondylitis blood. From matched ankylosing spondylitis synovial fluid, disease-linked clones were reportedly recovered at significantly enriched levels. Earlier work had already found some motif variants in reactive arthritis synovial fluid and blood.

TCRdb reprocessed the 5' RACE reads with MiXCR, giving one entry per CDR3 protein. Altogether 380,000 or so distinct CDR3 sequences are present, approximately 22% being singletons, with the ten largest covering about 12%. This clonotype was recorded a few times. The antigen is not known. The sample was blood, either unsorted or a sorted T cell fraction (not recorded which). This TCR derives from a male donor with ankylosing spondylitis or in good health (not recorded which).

As DNA, the CDR3 is TGTGCCAGCAGCCAACGGTTCGAGTCTACTAGCGGGGGGAATGAGCAGTTCTTC. It codes for CASSQRFESTSGGNEQFF. The genes are TRBV11-2 and TRBJ2-1; 12 nucleotides line up with TRBD2. CDR1 and CDR2 (germline): SGHAT, FQNNGV. J gave up 7 bases and V 5 bases, and 15 bases lay outside the gene matches. The CDR3 totals 18 residues.